A selection of T cell receptor beta chains follows, all from one sample in a study of cytotoxic CD8 clonotypes in ibrutinib-treated CLL. Sequencing was performed with immunoSEQ multiplex PCR; in TCRdb, only in-frame clones are kept and a portion is missing. The sample carries 130,000 to 150,000 clones, roughly 90% recorded once. The sequenced sample was PBMCs, obtained after 12 months of ibrutinib treatment. All receptors come from a human donor with chronic lymphocytic leukemia. The CDR3 runs from the conserved cysteine through the conserved F or W. A D gene is named only where the DNA matches it firmly. The size field is filled for only some rows; it gives once, few, many or a size class.

J gene | D gene | clone size | V gene | CDR3 DNA | CDR3 protein
TRBJ2-1 | TRBD2 | NA | TRBV6-5 | TGTGCCAGCAGTTACGGGCCGGGGGGGGATGAGCAGTTCTTC | CASSYGPGGDEQFF
TRBJ2-2 | NA | NA | TRBV7-3 | TGTGCCAGCAGCGCCGGGACCAAAACCGGGGAGCTGTTTTTT | CASSAGTKTGELFF
TRBJ2-2 | NA | once | TRBV12-5 | TGTGCTAGTGGTTTGGTATTGAGAGGCCGACCGAACACCGGGGAGCTGTTTTTT | CASGLVLRGRPNTGELFF
TRBJ2-7 | NA | NA | TRBV2 | TGTGCCAGCAGGGGGGTACCCTACGAGCAGTACTTC | CASRGVPYEQYF
TRBJ1-1 | NA | NA | TRBV27 | TGTGCCAGCAGTTTCGGAACAGGTTTGAGCACTGAAGCTTTCTTT | CASSFGTGLSTEAFF
TRBJ2-3 | NA | NA | TRBV29-1 | TGCAGCGTTGAACTTTGGCCCTCCACAGATACGCAGTATTTT | CSVELWPSTDTQYF
TRBJ2-7 | TRBD2 | NA | TRBV13 | TGTGCCAGCAGCCCCCCCCGGGGACTAGCGGACTCCTACGAGCAGTACTTC | CASSPPRGLADSYEQYF
TRBJ2-5 | NA | NA | TRBV30 | TGTGCCTGGAGTCCGGGTGGGACCCAGTACTTC | CAWSPGGTQYF
TRBJ2-3 | TRBD2 | NA | TRBV9 | TGTGCCAGCAGCGTAGGTGGCGGGAGTTCCGATCCGCAGTATTTT | CASSVGGGSSDPQYF
TRBJ1-2 | NA | NA | TRBV9 | TGTGCCAGCAGCGCGCCGAATTTGGACGGATACTATGGCTACACCTTC | CASSAPNLDGYYGYTF
TRBJ1-1 | NA | NA | TRBV29-1 | TGCAGCGCTGTCGGACGGGCGAACACTGAAGCTTTCTTT | CSAVGRANTEAFF
TRBJ1-2 | TRBD1 | NA | TRBV4-3 | TGCGCCAGCAGCCTCTCGGAGGGGGCGGACTATGGCTACACCTTC | CASSLSEGADYGYTF
TRBJ2-5 | TRBD1 | NA | TRBV15 | TGTGCCACCAGCAGACCGGGACAGGGGGCTGGAGAGACCCAGTACTTC | CATSRPGQGAGETQYF
TRBJ2-7 | NA | NA | TRBV6-1 | TGTGCCAGCAGTGAAAGGGGACCCTACGAGCAGTACTTC | CASSERGPYEQYF
TRBJ2-3 | NA | once | TRBV6-5 | TGTGCCAGCACCTCTCGGGGAAGCACAGATACGCAGTATTTT | CASTSRGSTDTQYF
TRBJ2-7 | TRBD1 | NA | TRBV18 | TGTGCCAGCTCACCGGGACAGCCCTCTGACAACGAGCAGTACTTC | CASSPGQPSDNEQYF
TRBJ1-4 | NA | NA | TRBV30 | TGTGCCTGGAATCGGGGAGGGAATGAAAAACTGTTTTTT | CAWNRGGNEKLFF
TRBJ2-2 | TRBD1 | NA | TRBV7-3 | TGTGCCAGCAGCAAAACCGGGACAGGGGAATCCGGGGAGCTGTTTTTT | CASSKTGTGESGELFF
TRBJ1-3 | NA | once | TRBV6-1 | TGTGCCAGCAGCTCAGGTTCGCACTCTGGAAACACCATATATTTT | CASSSGSHSGNTIYF
TRBJ2-7 | TRBD1 | NA | TRBV11-2 | TGTGCCAGCAGTCAGGGGGCAGGTGGCTCCTACGAGCAGTACTTC | CASSQGAGGSYEQYF
TRBJ1-5 | NA | NA | TRBV30 | TGTGCCTGGAGTGTAACTGAAGGCCAGCCCCAGCATTTT | CAWSVTEGQPQHF
TRBJ2-5 | NA | NA | TRBV5-1 | TGCGCCAGCAGCTTGGCAGGGAGCACGGAGACCCAGTACTTC | CASSLAGSTETQYF
TRBJ1-1 | NA | NA | TRBV25-1 | TGTGCCAGCAGTGAGGGAGAGACTGAAGCTTTCTTT | CASSEGETEAFF
TRBJ1-4 | NA | NA | TRBV14 | TGTGCCAGCAGGGGCGCAACTAATGAAAAACTGTTTTTT | CASRGATNEKLFF
TRBJ2-7 | NA | NA | TRBV7-3 | TGTGCCAGCAGCTCATACAAGACGGGATCCTACGAGCAGTACTTC | CASSSYKTGSYEQYF
TRBJ2-7 | TRBD2 | NA | TRBV19 | TGTGCCAGTAGTCCTCGACTAGCGGGCGAGCAGTACTTC | CASSPRLAGEQYF
TRBJ1-1 | NA | once | TRBV5-1 | TGCGCCAGCAGAGGCGGCAGCTTGAACACTGAAGCTTTCTTT | CASRGGSLNTEAFF
TRBJ1-5 | NA | NA | TRBV19 | TGTGCCAGTATGGGGGGCCGGGGGCTCGATCAGCCCCAGCATTTT | CASMGGRGLDQPQHF
TRBJ2-1 | TRBD2 | NA | TRBV11-2 | TGTGCCAGCAGCTCCACCGGGGACTCTAGCGGGAGCAATGAGCAGTTCTTC | CASSSTGDSSGSNEQFF
TRBJ1-4 | NA | NA | TRBV10-2 | TGCGCCAGCAGTGAGGTCAAGTTTGAAAAACTGTTTTTT | CASSEVKFEKLFF
TRBJ2-7 | NA | NA | TRBV15 | TGTGCCACCAGCAGTAGTTACGAGCAGTACTTC | CATSSSYEQYF
TRBJ1-2 | TRBD1 | NA | TRBV9 | TGTGCCAGCAGCGAGACCGCAGGGGGCGCCGGCTATGGCTACACCTTC | CASSETAGGAGYGYTF
TRBJ1-5 | TRBD1 | NA | TRBV28 | TGTGCCAGCAGTTTGGGGACAGGGAGTAATCAGCCCCAGCATTTT | CASSLGTGSNQPQHF
TRBJ2-1 | TRBD2 | NA | TRBV4-2 | TGTGCCAGCAGCCTATGGACTAGCGGAGATATCAATGAGCAGTTCTTC | CASSLWTSGDINEQFF
TRBJ2-7 | NA | NA | TRBV19 | TGTGCCAGTAGTCAAAGGGGACACGAGCAGTACTTC | CASSQRGHEQYF
TRBJ1-2 | NA | NA | TRBV6-5 | TGTGCCAGCAGTAACCGGGGCTATGGCTACACCTTC | CASSNRGYGYTF
TRBJ2-3 | NA | NA | TRBV27 | TGTGCCAGCGTCACAGATACGCAGTATTTT | CASVTDTQYF
TRBJ2-3 | TRBD1 | NA | TRBV7-3 | TGTGCCAGCAGCCCCCGGACAGGCCCCACAGATACGCAGTATTTT | CASSPRTGPTDTQYF
TRBJ1-1 | NA | NA | TRBV5-5 | TGTGCCAGCAGCTTGGACACTGAAGCTTTCTTT | CASSLDTEAFF
TRBJ1-2 | NA | NA | TRBV5-1 | TGCGCCAGCAGCCTGGGGGGACATCCATCCTACACCTTC | CASSLGGHPSYTF
TRBJ1-5 | TRBD1 | NA | TRBV6-1 | TGTGCCAGCAGCGCAGTCACAGGGGTCCAACAGCCCCAGCATTTT | CASSAVTGVQQPQHF
TRBJ1-6 | NA | NA | TRBV5-1 | TGCGCCAGCAGCTTGGCCGGGGATGATAATTCACCCCTCCACTTT | CASSLAGDDNSPLHF
TRBJ2-7 | TRBD1 | once | TRBV6-5 | TGTGCCAGCAGTTCCGACAGGGGTATATACGAGCAGTACTTC | CASSSDRGIYEQYF
TRBJ2-5 | TRBD2 | NA | TRBV9 | TGTGCCAGCAGCCCCATGGGCGGGACTAACCAAGAGACCCAGTACTTC | CASSPMGGTNQETQYF
TRBJ2-3 | NA | once | TRBV11-1 | TGTGCCAGCAGCTTCAAAGGAGATACGCAGTATTTT | CASSFKGDTQYF
TRBJ1-5 | NA | NA | TRBV2 | TGTGCCAGCAGTGAAGATGGAGGGATCATCAACCCCCAGCATTTT | CASSEDGGIINPQHF
TRBJ2-1 | TRBD2 | NA | TRBV9 | TGTGCCAGCAGCGTAGGACTAGCGGGAGTCAATGAGCAGTTCTTC | CASSVGLAGVNEQFF
TRBJ2-7 | TRBD1 | NA | TRBV7-9 | TGTGCCAGCAGCCCGTCGACCGGGACAGACTACGAGCAGTACTTC | CASSPSTGTDYEQYF
TRBJ2-1 | TRBD2 | NA | TRBV4-3 | TGCGCCAGCAGCCAAAGAGTAGCGGGGGGCTCCTACAATGAGCAGTTCTTC | CASSQRVAGGSYNEQFF
TRBJ2-3 | TRBD2 | once | TRBV7-3 | TGTGCCAGCGGGAGGGAGCGGACAGATACGCAGTATTTT | CASGRERTDTQYF
TRBJ2-2 | NA | NA | TRBV11-2 | TGTGCCAGCAGCTTACAGCGGACTCGGGTCCCCGGGGAGCTGTTTTTT | CASSLQRTRVPGELFF
TRBJ2-7 | NA | NA | TRBV27 | TGTGCCAGCAGTTTATCCGGTTCCTGGGGCGAGCAGTACTTC | CASSLSGSWGEQYF
TRBJ2-1 | NA | NA | TRBV28 | TGTGCCAGCAGTCCTAAGCCCTATTATGAGCAGTTCTTC | CASSPKPYYEQFF
TRBJ2-7 | NA | NA | TRBV28 | TGTGCCAGCACCATCGGCGCGGGATTATCCTACGAGCAGTACTTC | CASTIGAGLSYEQYF
TRBJ2-2 | NA | NA | TRBV14 | TGTGCCAGCAGCCAAAGAGTCTCGGGGGAGCTGTTTTTT | CASSQRVSGELFF
TRBJ2-3 | NA | NA | TRBV19 | TGTGCCAGTAGTCCGGGGACGTACACAGATACGCAGTATTTT | CASSPGTYTDTQYF